Each of the 15 T cell receptor beta chains below was sequenced from the same sample in a study of radiotherapy plus CTLA-4 blockade in lung cancer. Libraries were prepared by immunoSEQ multiplex PCR; TCRdb keeps only in-frame clonotypes and omits some of them. Of about 120,000 clones in the sample, just under 90% were seen once. The material sequenced was peripheral blood, taken from a patient treated with radiotherapy plus ipilimumab. These receptors were collected from a human donor with non-small cell lung cancer that progressed on radiotherapy plus ipilimumab.

V is TRBV6-4 and J is TRBJ1-5; TRBD1 aligns across 7 bases. The CDR3 extends over 12 amino acids. Losses at the gene ends were 4 bases for V and 7 bases for J; bases not matched to a gene: 1. The germline V gene encodes CDR1 MRHNA and CDR2 SNTAGT. CDR3 DNA: TGTGCCAGCAGTGGAGGGGGCCAGCCCCAGCATTTT. It is translated as CASSGGGQPQHF.

The chain uses TRBV15 and TRBJ1-1; D uncertain. V was cut by 0 bases and J by 1 base, with 6 bases left in between. This CDR3 is built from 14 residues. Germline CDR1 LNHNV, CDR2 YYDKDF (reference sequence). CDR3 loop: CATSRDPGNTEAFF. DNA of the CDR3: TGTGCCACCAGCAGAGATCCGGGGAACACTGAAGCTTTCTTT.

This clone showed up just once. The DNA for the CDR3 is TGTGCCAGCCGCTCAGGGGACTATGGCTACACCTTC. Its protein is CASRSGDYGYTF. The chain recombines TRBV7-9 with TRBJ1-2, with D perhaps TRBD1 (6 bases). The CDR3 loop spans 12 amino acids. CDR1 is SEHNR, CDR2 FQNEAQ, per germline (reference sequence). Between the trimmed V and J ends, which lost 8 bases and 3 bases, there was a span of 10 bases.

The rearrangement uses TRBV5-1 and TRBJ2-5; D is undetermined. The CDR3 covers 17 residues. Trimming took 0 bases from V and 2 from J, leaving 17 bases between them. The germline V gene has CDR1 SGHRS and CDR2 YFSETQ. CDR3 in amino acids: CASSLGGGGFQQETQYF. The CDR3 DNA sequence: TGCGCCAGCAGCTTGGGAGGCGGTGGCTTCCAGCAAGAGACCCAGTACTTC.

The chain's CDR3 is CASRPGPDRYNEQFF. CDR3 nucleotide sequence: TGTGCCAGCAGACCGGGGCCTGACAGGTACAATGAGCAGTTCTTC. The chain joins TRBV6-1 to TRBJ2-1; D is possibly TRBD1 (6 bases). The CDR3 covers 15 residues. Germline V lookup: CDR1 MNHNS, CDR2 SASEGT. V lost 6 bases to trimming and J lost 4 bases, with 16 bases between them.

The CDR3 bases are TGTGCCAGCAGCTTAACGGGTTGGACCCAGTACTTC. Translating gives CASSLTGWTQYF. The chain joins TRBV7-2 to TRBJ2-5, with D unresolved. V dropped 2 bases and J dropped 7 bases, with 8 bases sitting between them. The V gene's germline CDR1 is SGHTA and CDR2 FQGNSA. This CDR3 is 12 amino acids long.

V usage is TRBV5-4 and J usage is TRBJ2-7, with 8 nucleotides matching TRBD1. The CDR3 extends over 14 amino acids. The V segment lost 0 bases and the J segment 5 bases; nucleotides outside the gene matches: 4. Germline V CDR1 and CDR2: SGHNT, YYREEE (reference sequence). The DNA for the CDR3 is TGTGCCAGCAGCTTGGGGACAGGGAACCACGAGCAGTACTTC. Its translation is CASSLGTGNHEQYF.

The V call is TRBV7-2, the J call TRBJ2-3, with D uncertain. The J call is in doubt because the DNA end fits TRBJ1-5 better. The CDR3 sequence is 15 residues long. Germline V gives CDR1 SGHTA, CDR2 FQGNSA. CDR3: CASSGLAGAADTQHF. In DNA form, the CDR3 reads TGTGCCAGCAGCGGATTAGCGGGAGCGGCAGATACGCAGCATTTT.

V gene TRBV6-1 combines with J gene TRBJ2-3; D tentatively reads TRBD1 or TRBD2 (5 bases each). V gave up 5 bases and J gave up 6 bases, with 15 bases separating them. This CDR3 has 14 amino acids. Per the germline V gene, CDR1 is MNHNS and CDR2 is SASEGT. In nucleotides, the CDR3 is TGTGCCAGCAGTCCCCGGGACGCCGGCGATACGCAGTATTTT. It encodes CASSPRDAGDTQYF.

The V and J genes are TRBV9 and TRBJ2-1; tentative D call: TRBD1 (6 bases). Germline V gene lookup returns CDR1 SGDLS and CDR2 YYNGEE. The CDR3 contains 13 residues. Deletions cut 1 base from V and 6 bases from J, with 8 bases between. CDR3 in amino acids: CASSVSQGNEQFF. DNA of the CDR3: TGTGCCAGCAGCGTATCACAGGGCAATGAGCAGTTCTTC. Full variable domain (missing parts from reference TRBV9 and TRBJ2-1): DSGVTQTPKHLITATGQRVTLRCSPRSGDLSVYWYQQSLDQGLQFLIQYYNGEERAKGNILERFSAQQFPDLHSELNLSSLELGDSALYFCASSVSQGNEQFFGPGTRLTVL.

The DNA of the CDR3 is TGTGCCAGCCTCGGGGGCGGACACAGCAATCAGCCCCAGCATTTT. Amino acid sequence: CASLGGGHSNQPQHF. The rearrangement links TRBV6-6 to TRBJ1-5, with a possible D match to TRBD1 (6 bases). Deletions cut 8 bases from V and 1 base from J, with 15 bases between. Germline values: CDR1 MNHNY, CDR2 SVGAGI (reference sequence). The CDR3 has 15 residues.

This rearrangement joins TRBV7-6 to TRBJ1-3; D ambiguous. Looked up from germline, CDR1 is SGHVS and CDR2 is FNYEAQ. V lost 1 base, J lost 0 bases, and 10 bases lay in between. CDR3 length equals 16 residues. CDR3 sequence: CASSLGLGSSGNTIYF. In DNA, the CDR3 is TGTGCCAGCAGCTTAGGTCTGGGCTCCTCTGGAAACACCATATATTTT.

In this sample, this clone turned up a few times. The CDR3 loop reads CASSSGLLRVYGYTF. The CDR3 nucleotides are TGTGCCAGCAGCTCAGGCTTGTTGAGGGTATATGGCTACACCTTC. The chain carries TRBV7-9 and TRBJ1-2, with D uncertain. V dropped 4 bases and J dropped 5 bases, with 17 bases sitting between them. Germline CDR1 SEHNR, CDR2 FQNEAQ (reference sequence). The CDR3 runs 15 residues. The full variable domain, its missing parts supplied by reference TRBV7-9 and TRBJ1-2, is DTGVSQNPRHKITKRGQNVTFRCDPISEHNRLYWYRQTLGQGPEFLTYFQNEAQLEKSRLLSDRFSAERPKGSFSTLEIQRTEQGDSAMYLCASSSGLLRVYGYTFGSGTRLTVV.

The chain employs TRBV9 and TRBJ2-1, with 11 bases matching TRBD1. After removal of 4 bases from V and 7 bases from J, the junction contained 13 bases not matched to a gene. The V gene's germline CDR1 is SGDLS and CDR2 YYNGEE. This CDR3 comprises 17 residues. The DNA of the CDR3 is TGTGCCAGCAGCCCTAGAGGTAGGACAGGGGGCTTAAATGAGCAGTTCTTC. It translates to CASSPRGRTGGLNEQFF.

In regard to this clone: The conserved phenylalanine or tryptophan normally closing the CDR3 is absent here, so this likely arose from a read error. The rearrangement links TRBV6-6 to TRBJ1-2, with D possibly being TRBD1 (6 bases). Germline V CDR1 and CDR2: MNHNY, SVGAGI (reference sequence). V was shortened by 2 bases and J by 6 bases, with 16 bases between the two germline ends. This CDR3 has 15 amino acids. DNA of the CDR3: TGTGCCAGCAGTTACGCCGATGCGGGGGCGGATGGCTACACCCTC. It encodes CASSYADAGADGYTL.